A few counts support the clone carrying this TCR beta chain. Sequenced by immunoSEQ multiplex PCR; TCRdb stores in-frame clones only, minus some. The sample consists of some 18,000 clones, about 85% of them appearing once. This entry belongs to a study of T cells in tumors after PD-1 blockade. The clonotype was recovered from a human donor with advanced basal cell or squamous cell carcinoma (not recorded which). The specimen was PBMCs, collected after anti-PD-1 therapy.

The CDR3 DNA reads as TGCGCCAGCAGCCAAGAAACTAGAACCTCTCCCCAGCATTTT. As protein: CASSQETRTSPQHF. J is TRBJ1-5 and V is TRBV4-1; D unresolved. The CDR3 spans 14 residues. V dropped 0 bases and J dropped 10 bases, with 13 bases sitting between them. In germline, CDR1 is MGHRA, CDR2 YSYEKL.